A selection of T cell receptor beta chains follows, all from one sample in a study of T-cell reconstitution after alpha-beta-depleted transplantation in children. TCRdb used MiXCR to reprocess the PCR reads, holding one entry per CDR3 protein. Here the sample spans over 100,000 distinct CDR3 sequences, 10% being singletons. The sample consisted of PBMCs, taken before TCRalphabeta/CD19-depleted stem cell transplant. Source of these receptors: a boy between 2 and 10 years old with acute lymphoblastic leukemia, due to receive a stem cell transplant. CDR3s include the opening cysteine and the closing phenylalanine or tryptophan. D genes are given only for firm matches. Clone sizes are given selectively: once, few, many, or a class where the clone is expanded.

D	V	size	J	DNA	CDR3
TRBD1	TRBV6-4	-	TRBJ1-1	TGTGCCAGCAGTGCCAGGGGGTCGGACACTGAAGCTTTCTTT	CASSARGSDTEAFF
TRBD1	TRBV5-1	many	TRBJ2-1	TGCGCCAGCAGCCTGGGACAGCCCCTTTACAATGAGCAGTTCTTC	CASSLGQPLYNEQFF
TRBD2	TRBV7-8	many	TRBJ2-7	TGTGCCAGCAGCTTAGAACTAGCGGGTGGTTACGAGCAGTACTTC	CASSLELAGGYEQYF
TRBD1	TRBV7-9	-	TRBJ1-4	TGTGCCAGCAGCTTAGGACAGGGACTAACAACTAATGAAAAACTGTTTTTT	CASSLGQGLTTNEKLFF
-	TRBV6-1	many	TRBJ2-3	TGTGCCAGCAGTGAAGCACCTACCCTGACTAGCACAGATACGCAGTATTTT	CASSEAPTLTSTDTQYF
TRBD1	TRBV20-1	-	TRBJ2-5	TGCAGTGCTAGGTTCGGGACAGGGGAGGGAAGGCCGAAAGAGACCCAGTACTTC	CSARFGTGEGRPKETQYF
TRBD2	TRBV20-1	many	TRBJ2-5	TGCAGTGCTAAAGGGAGAGGGGGACTAGCGGGAGGAGAGACCCAGTACTTC	CSAKGRGGLAGGETQYF
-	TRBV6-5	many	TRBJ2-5	TGTGCCAGCAGTTACTCCCACAGAACGGAGACCCAGTACTTC	CASSYSHRTETQYF
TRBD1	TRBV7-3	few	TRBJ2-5	TGTGCCAGCAGCTTATTTATTGGACAGGGACAAGAGACCCAGTACTTC	CASSLFIGQGQETQYF
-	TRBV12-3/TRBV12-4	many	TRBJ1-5	TGTGCCAGCAGTTTTGGGGCGCCCTCCAATCAGCCCCAGCATTTT	CASSFGAPSNQPQHF
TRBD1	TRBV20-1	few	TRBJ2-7	TGCAGTGCTAGTAATGTAGGGACAGGTATCGACGAGCAGTACTTC	CSASNVGTGIDEQYF
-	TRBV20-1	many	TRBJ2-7	TGCAGTGCCCTCCTGTATAGCAGGGGTTCTTACGAGCAGTACTTC	CSALLYSRGSYEQYF
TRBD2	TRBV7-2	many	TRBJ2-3	TGTGCCAGCAGCTTCCCGGGAGGGCCTGGCGATACGCAGTATTTT	CASSFPGGPGDTQYF
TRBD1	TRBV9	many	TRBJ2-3	TGTGCCAGCAGCCCCCATCCCCCTGGACAGGTCGGCACAGATACGCAGTATTTT	CASSPHPPGQVGTDTQYF
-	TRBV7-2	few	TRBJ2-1	TGTGCCAGCAGTCAAGCGGGCGGGACGGAGTTCTTC	CASSQAGGTEFF
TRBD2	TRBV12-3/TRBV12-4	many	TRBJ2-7	TGTGCCAGCAGTCACCTACTAGCGGGTTCTAACGAGCAGTACTTC	CASSHLLAGSNEQYF
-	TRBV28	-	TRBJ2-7	TGTGCCAGCAGCCCAACCAGTGGGGGCTACTCCTACGAGCAGTACTTC	CASSPTSGGYSYEQYF
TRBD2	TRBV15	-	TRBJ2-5	TGTGCCACCGGAGCGGGAGGTTCGGAGACCCAGTACTTC	CATGAGGSETQYF
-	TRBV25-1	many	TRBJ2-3	TGTGCCAGCAGTGAAGTAGGAATTGGGCGCACGAATACGCAGTATTTT	CASSEVGIGRTNTQYF
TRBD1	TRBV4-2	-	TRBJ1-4	TGTGCCAGCAGCCAAGAAGGGACAGGGAAAAGGACGGCTGAAAAACTGTTTTTT	CASSQEGTGKRTAEKLFF
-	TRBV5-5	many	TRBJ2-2	TGTGCCAGCAGCTTAGACTTAAACACCGGGGAGCTGTTTTTT	CASSLDLNTGELFF
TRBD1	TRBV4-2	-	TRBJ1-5	TGTGCCAGCAGCCGAGGGACAGGGGAACAGCCCCAGCATTTT	CASSRGTGEQPQHF
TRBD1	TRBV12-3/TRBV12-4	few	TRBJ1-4	TGTGCCAGCAGGCAAGACAGGGGACAAAATGAAAAACTGTTTTTT	CASRQDRGQNEKLFF
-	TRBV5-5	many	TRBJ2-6	TGTGCCAGCAGCTTGACGGTTTACTCTGGGGCCAACGTCCTGACTTTC	CASSLTVYSGANVLTF
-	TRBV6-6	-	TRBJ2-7	TGTGCCAGCAGGGAGGGGGTCTCCTACGAGCAGTACTTC	CASREGVSYEQYF
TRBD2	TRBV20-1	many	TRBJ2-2	TGCAGTGCTAGGGGACTAGCGGGAGGAGCGGGGGAGCTGTTTTTT	CSARGLAGGAGELFF
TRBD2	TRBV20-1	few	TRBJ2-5	TGCAGTGCTAGACCCCGGGGTCCTAGCGGGAGCCAGGAGACCCAGTACTTC	CSARPRGPSGSQETQYF
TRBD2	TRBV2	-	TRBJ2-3	TGTGCCAGCAGCGGGGGGGGTAGCGGGAGCACAGATACGCAGTATTTT	CASSGGGSGSTDTQYF